The subject of this entry is one T cell receptor (beta chain). The antigen is not known. The data are from a study of blood T cells in healthy people across ages. Study outcomes and limitations: Among T cells, TCR beta diversity per million cells dropped roughly linearly as age rose. Naive T cell percentage by flow cytometry tracked strongly with beta diversity.

It was with a sample-barcoded 5' primer and a J-beta primer mix that a second PCR of roughly 6 to 12 cycles was run. MiXCR, run by TCRdb on the 5' RACE reads, gives a single entry per CDR3 protein. There are around 710,000 distinct CDR3 sequences in the sample; about 40% occur only once, and 20% to 25% lies in the top ten. With 0 bases clipped from V and 1 base from J, the junction kept 11 bases outside the gene matches. The germline CDR1 and CDR2 sequences are DFQATT and SNEGSKA (reference sequence). The CDR3 sequence is 17 residues long. The sample comprised blood. The sequence derives from a woman aged 55-75 years in good health. This sequence joins TRBV20-1 and TRBJ1-2; 7 bases are a match to TRBD1. CDR3 loop: CSARDFAPGGLNYGYTF. The CDR3 nucleotides read TGCAGTGCTAGAGATTTTGCGCCAGGGGGTCTTAACTATGGCTACACCTTC.